This record concerns one T cell receptor (beta chain) sequence. This entry is derived from a study of blood T cell repertoires in COVID-19. Study summary: The samples span acute and convalescent COVID-19 from the United States, Italy and Spain.

Original analysis: How many nucleated cells were present was estimated from reference gene primer amplification. Libraries were prepared by immunoSEQ multiplex PCR; TCRdb keeps only in-frame clonotypes and omits some of them. The D gene and trimming were derived from the DNA, and the V and J assignments and clone size from that table. The sample holds some 200,000 clones, roughly 94% seen once. The sequence came from a man under 40 with COVID-19, enrolled during active disease. The sequenced material came from peripheral blood.

The CDR3: CASSLSVEYNEQFF. CDR3 DNA: TGTGCCAGCAGCTTGTCGGTAGAATACAATGAGCAGTTCTTC. The genes are TRBV5-6 and TRBJ2-1; no definite D call. V was shortened by 1 base and J by 4 bases, with 9 bases between the two germline ends. This CDR3 is built from 14 residues. CDR1 and CDR2 (germline): SGHDT, YYEEEE.